These 7 T cell receptor beta chains originate from one sample sequenced in a study of CD8+CD57+ T cells in acquired aplastic anemia. Both TCR beta VDJ combination and CDR3 sequence profiling were carried out. Genomic DNA was the template for this profiling. TCRdb ran MiXCR on the reads and lists one entry per CDR3 protein. The sample records approximately 190,000 distinct CDR3 sequences, under 70% being singletons. Sequencing was carried out using sorted CD4+, CD8+, or CD8+CD57+ T cells (not recorded which) from PBMCs. These receptors all stem from a human donor with severe aplastic anemia or a healthy control (not recorded which).

The rearrangement links TRBV7-2 to TRBJ2-5; TRBD2 aligns across 8 bases. The junction had 10 bases not matched to a gene; V was cut back by 5 bases and J by 5 bases. The CDR3 spans 15 residues. Germline V gene sequence: CDR1 SGHTA, CDR2 FQGNSA. CDR3 DNA sequence: TGTGCCAGCAGCCCTCAGAGCGGGGGCGGGGAGACCCAGTACTTC. Translation: CASSPQSGGGETQYF.

The J gene is TRBJ2-5, the V gene TRBV7-3; 9 bases line up with TRBD1. J was trimmed by 5 bases and V by 3 bases; bases with no gene match: 7. Germline lookup yields CDR1 SGHTA and CDR2 FQGTGA. This CDR3 is built from 15 residues. CDR3 sequence (DNA): TGTGCCAGCAGCTTTACAGGGGGCGCGGGGGAGACCCAGTACTTC. This translates into CASSFTGGAGETQYF.

This clonotype was counted at least ten times. Compared with germline, one end of the junction differs, possibly owing to a read error. As DNA, the CDR3 is TGCGCCAGCAGGAGTGGGACCGGGGAGCTGTTTTTT. It yields the protein CASRSGTGELFF. This chain links TRBV7-9 with TRBJ2-2; D gene unclear. This CDR3 comprises 12 residues. Germline V gene lookup returns CDR1 SEHNR and CDR2 FQNEAQ (reference sequence).

The J gene is TRBJ1-5, the V gene TRBV20-1; the D is unclear. Trimming left V 3 bases short and J 3 bases short, with 9 bases between. This CDR3 spans 13 amino acids. Germline lookup yields CDR1 DFQATT and CDR2 SNEGSKA (reference sequence). DNA for the CDR3: TGCAGTGCTAGTTATCAGGCCAATCAGCCCCAGCATTTT. Translating gives CSASYQANQPQHF.

This chain uses TRBV12-3 or TRBV12-4 with TRBJ2-7; TRBD2 is a possible D gene (6 bases). The CDR3 contains 13 residues. With 1 base removed from V and 5 bases from J, the gap between germline ends came to 9 bases. The CDR3 DNA follows: TGTGCCAGCAGTTTAGGGGGGGATAACGAGCAGTACTTC. It codes for CASSLGGDNEQYF.

This chain joins TRBV7-9 and TRBJ2-1, with a possible D match to TRBD2 (6 bases). CDR1 and CDR2 from the germline V gene are SEHNR and FQNEAQ (reference sequence). Trimming took 2 bases from V and 6 from J, leaving 11 bases between them. This CDR3 contains 14 residues. The CDR3 bases are TGTGCCAGCAGCTTATGGGCTAGCGCCAATGAGCAGTTCTTC. It codes for CASSLWASANEQFF.

This chain joins TRBV4-1 and TRBJ2-7; D is ambiguous. Germline V CDR1 and CDR2: MGHRA, YSYEKL. The CDR3 spans 15 residues. The V gene lost 2 bases and the J gene lost 2 bases, with 13 bases spanning the gap. CDR3 bases: TGCGCCAGCAGCCAATCCCTTGGCTCCGCCTACGAGCAGTACTTC. This sequence encodes CASSQSLGSAYEQYF.